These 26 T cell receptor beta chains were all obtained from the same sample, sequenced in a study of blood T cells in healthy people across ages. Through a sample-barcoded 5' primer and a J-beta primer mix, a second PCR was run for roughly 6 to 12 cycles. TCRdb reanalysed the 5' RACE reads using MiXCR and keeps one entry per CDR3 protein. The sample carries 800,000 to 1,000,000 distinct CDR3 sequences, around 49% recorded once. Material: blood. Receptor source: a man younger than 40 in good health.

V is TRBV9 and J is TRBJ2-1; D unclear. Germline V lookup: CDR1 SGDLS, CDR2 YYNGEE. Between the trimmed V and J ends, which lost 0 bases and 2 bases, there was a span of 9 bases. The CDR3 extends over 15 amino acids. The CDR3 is CASSVDSDPYNEQFF. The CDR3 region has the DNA TGTGCCAGCAGCGTAGACAGCGACCCCTACAATGAGCAGTTCTTC. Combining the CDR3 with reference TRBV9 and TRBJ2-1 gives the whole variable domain DSGVTQTPKHLITATGQRVTLRCSPRSGDLSVYWYQQSLDQGLQFLIQYYNGEERAKGNILERFSAQQFPDLHSELNLSSLELGDSALYFCASSVDSDPYNEQFFGPGTRLTVL.

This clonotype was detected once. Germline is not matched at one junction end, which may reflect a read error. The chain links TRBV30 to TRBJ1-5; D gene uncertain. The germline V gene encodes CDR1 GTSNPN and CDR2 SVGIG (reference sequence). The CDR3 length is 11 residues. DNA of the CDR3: TGTGCCAGGAGTGCCGGTCAGCCCCAGCATTTT. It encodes CARSAGQPQHF. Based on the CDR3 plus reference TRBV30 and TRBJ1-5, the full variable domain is SQTIHQWPATLVQPVGSPLSLECTVEGTSNPNLYWYRQAAGRGLQLLFYSVGIGQISSEVPQNLSASRPQDRQFILSSKKLLLSDSGFYLCARSAGQPQHFGDGTRLSIL.

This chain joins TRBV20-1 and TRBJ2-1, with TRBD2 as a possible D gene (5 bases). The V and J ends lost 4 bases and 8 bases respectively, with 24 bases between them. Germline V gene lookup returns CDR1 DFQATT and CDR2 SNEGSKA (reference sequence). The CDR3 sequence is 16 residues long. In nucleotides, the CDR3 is TGCAGTGCTATAAGCCAGGTTAGAGGGCCTGGGGATGAGCAGTTCTTC. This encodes CSAISQVRGPGDEQFF.

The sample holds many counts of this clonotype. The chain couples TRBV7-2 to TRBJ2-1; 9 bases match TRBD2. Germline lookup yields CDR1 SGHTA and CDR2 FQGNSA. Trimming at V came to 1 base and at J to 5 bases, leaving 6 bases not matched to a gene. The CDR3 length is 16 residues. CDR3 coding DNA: TGTGCCAGCAGCTTAGATAGTAGCGGGGGCCACAATGAGCAGTTCTTC. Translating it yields CASSLDSSGGHNEQFF.

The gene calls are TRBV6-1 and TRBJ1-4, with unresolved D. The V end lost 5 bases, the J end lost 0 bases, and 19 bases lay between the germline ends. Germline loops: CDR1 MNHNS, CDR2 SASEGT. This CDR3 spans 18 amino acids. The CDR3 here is CASSPTPKGGTTNEKLFF. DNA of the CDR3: TGTGCCAGCAGTCCGACCCCGAAGGGTGGCACAACTAATGAAAAACTGTTTTTT.

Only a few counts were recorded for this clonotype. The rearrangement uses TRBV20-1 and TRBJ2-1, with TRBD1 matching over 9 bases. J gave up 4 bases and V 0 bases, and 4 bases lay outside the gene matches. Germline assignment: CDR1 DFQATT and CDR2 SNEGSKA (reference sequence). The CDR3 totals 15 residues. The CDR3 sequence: CSARETGGPYNEQFF. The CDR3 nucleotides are TGCAGTGCTAGAGAAACAGGGGGCCCTTACAATGAGCAGTTCTTC.

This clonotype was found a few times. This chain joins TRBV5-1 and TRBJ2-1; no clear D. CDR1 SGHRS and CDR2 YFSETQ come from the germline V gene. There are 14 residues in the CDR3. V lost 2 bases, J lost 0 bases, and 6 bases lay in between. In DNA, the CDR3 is TGCGCCAGCAGCTTCGGAGCCTCCTACAATGAGCAGTTCTTC. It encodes CASSFGASYNEQFF.

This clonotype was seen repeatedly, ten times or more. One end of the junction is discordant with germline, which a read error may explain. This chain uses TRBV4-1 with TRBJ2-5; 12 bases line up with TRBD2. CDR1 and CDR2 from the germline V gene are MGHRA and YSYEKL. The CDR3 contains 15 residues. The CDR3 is CASSLRLAGEETQYF. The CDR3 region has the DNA TGTGCCAGCAGCCTACGACTAGCGGGGGAAGAGACCCAGTACTTC.

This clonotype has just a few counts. The CDR3 region is CASSLGATVNEQFF. CDR3 in DNA: TGTGCCAGCAGCTTAGGAGCGACAGTCAATGAGCAGTTCTTC. V and J are TRBV11-2 and TRBJ2-1; possibly TRBD1 for D (5 bases). The ends were cut back, 1 base at V and 6 bases at J, with 10 bases in the middle. Germline values: CDR1 SGHAT, CDR2 FQNNGV. The CDR3 length is 14 residues.

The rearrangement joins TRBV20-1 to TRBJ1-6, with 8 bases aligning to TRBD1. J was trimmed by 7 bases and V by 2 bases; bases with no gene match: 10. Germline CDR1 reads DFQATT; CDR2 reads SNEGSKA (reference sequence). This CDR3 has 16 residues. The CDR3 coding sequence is TGCAGTGCTAGATCCATTGGAGACAGGGGAAATTCACCCCTCCACTTT. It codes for CSARSIGDRGNSPLHF.

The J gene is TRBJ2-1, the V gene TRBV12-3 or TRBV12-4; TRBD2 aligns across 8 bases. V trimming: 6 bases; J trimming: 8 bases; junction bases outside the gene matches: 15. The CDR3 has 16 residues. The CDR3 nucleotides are TGTGCCAGCAGCTCTTTATCGGGACTAGTGGTCCATGAGCAGTTCTTC. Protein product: CASSSLSGLVVHEQFF.

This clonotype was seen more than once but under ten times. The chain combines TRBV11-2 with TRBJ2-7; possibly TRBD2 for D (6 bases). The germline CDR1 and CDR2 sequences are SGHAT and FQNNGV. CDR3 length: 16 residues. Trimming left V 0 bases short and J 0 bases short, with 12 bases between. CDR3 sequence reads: CASSLDQGGISYEQYF. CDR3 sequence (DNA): TGTGCCAGCAGCTTAGATCAGGGAGGAATCTCCTACGAGCAGTACTTC. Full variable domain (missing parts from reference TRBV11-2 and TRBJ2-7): EAGVAQSPRYKIIEKRQSVAFWCNPISGHATLYWYQQILGQGPKLLIQFQNNGVVDDSQLPKDRFSAERLKGVDSTLKIQPAKLEDSAVYLCASSLDQGGISYEQYFGPGTRLTVT.

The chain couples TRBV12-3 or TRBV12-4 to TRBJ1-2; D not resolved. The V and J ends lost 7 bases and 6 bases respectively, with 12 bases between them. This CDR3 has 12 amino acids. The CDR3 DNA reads TGTGCCAGCACCTTCCTTGCAAATGGCTACACCTTC. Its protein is CASTFLANGYTF.

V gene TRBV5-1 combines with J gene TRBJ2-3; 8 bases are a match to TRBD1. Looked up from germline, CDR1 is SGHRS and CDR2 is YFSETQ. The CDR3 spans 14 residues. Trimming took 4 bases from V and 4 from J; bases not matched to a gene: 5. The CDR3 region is CASSPGQGSDTQYF. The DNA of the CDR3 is TGCGCCAGCAGCCCCGGACAGGGTTCAGATACGCAGTATTTT.

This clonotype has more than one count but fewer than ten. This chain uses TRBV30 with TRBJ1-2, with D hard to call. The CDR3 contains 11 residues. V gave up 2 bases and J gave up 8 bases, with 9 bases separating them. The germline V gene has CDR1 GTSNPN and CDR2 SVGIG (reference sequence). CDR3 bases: TGTGCCTGGAGTCAAGGCGGCGGCTACACCTTC. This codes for CAWSQGGGYTF.

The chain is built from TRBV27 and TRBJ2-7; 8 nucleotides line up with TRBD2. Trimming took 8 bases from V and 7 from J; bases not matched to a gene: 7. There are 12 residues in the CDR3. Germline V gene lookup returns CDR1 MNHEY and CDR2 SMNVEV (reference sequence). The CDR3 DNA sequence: TGTGCCAGCTCGGCGGGGGGAGGGGAGCAGTACTTC. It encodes CASSAGGGEQYF.

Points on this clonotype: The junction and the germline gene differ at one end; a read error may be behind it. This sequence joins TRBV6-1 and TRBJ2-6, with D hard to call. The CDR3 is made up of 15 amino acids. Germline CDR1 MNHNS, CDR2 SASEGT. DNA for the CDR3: TGTGCCTGCAGTGAATACGGGTCTGGGGCCAACGTCCTGACTTTC. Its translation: CACSEYGSGANVLTF.

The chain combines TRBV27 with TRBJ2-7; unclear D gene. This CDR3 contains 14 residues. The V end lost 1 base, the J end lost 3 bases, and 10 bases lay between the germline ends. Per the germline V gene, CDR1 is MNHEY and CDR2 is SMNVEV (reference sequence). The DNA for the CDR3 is TGTGCCAGCAGTTTATGGAGTGAAAGCTACGAGCAGTACTTC. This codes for CASSLWSESYEQYF.

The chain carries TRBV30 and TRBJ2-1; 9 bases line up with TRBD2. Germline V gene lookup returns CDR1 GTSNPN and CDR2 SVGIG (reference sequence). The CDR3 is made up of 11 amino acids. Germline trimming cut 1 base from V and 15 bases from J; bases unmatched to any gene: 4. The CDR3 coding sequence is TGTGCCTGGAGTGGCGGGAGGGTGCCGTTCTTC. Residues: CAWSGGRVPFF.

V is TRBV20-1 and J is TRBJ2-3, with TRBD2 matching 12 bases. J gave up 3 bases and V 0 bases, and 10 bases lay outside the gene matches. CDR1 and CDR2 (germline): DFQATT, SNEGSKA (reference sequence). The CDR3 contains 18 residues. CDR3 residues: CSARDGARTSGVTDTQYF. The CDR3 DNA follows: TGCAGTGCTAGAGACGGTGCGAGGACTAGCGGGGTTACAGATACGCAGTATTTT.

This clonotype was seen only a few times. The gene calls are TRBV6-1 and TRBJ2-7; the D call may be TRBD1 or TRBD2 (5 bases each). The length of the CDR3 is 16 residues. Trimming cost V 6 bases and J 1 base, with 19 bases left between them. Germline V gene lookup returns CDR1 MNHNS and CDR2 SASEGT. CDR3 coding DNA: TGTGCCAGCAGCGACCCTGGCAGGGTAGCGTCCTACGAGCAGTACTTC. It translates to CASSDPGRVASYEQYF.

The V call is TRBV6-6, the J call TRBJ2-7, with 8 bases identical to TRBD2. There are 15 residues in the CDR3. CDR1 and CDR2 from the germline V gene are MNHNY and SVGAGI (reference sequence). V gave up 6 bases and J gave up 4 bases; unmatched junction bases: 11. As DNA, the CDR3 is TGTGCCAGCAGCGGTCGGGGGGGGCCACGTTACGAGCAGTACTTC. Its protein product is CASSGRGGPRYEQYF.

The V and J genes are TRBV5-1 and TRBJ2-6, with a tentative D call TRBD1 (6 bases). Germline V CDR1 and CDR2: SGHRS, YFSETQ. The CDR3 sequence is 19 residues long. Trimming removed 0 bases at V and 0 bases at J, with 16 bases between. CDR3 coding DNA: TGCGCCAGCAGCTTGGAAATAGGACAGCTAGTCTCTGGGGCCAACGTCCTGACTTTC. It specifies CASSLEIGQLVSGANVLTF. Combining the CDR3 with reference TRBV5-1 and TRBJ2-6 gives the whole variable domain KAGVTQTPRYLIKTRGQQVTLSCSPISGHRSVSWYQQTPGQGLQFLFEYFSETQRNKGNFPGRFSGRQFSNSRSEMNVSTLELGDSALYLCASSLEIGQLVSGANVLTFGAGSRLTVL.

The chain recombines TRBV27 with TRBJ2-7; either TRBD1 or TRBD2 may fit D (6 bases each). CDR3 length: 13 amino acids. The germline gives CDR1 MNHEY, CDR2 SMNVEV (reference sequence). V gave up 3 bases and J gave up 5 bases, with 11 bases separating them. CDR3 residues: CASSLEGDNEQYF. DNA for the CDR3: TGTGCCAGCAGTTTGGAGGGGGACAACGAGCAGTACTTC.

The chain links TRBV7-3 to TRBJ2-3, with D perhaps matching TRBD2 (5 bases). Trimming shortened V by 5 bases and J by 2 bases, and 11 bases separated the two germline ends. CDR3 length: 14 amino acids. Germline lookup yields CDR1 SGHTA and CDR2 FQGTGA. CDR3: CASSHQRPTDTQYF. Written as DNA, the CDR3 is TGTGCCAGCAGCCATCAGCGGCCCACAGATACGCAGTATTTT.

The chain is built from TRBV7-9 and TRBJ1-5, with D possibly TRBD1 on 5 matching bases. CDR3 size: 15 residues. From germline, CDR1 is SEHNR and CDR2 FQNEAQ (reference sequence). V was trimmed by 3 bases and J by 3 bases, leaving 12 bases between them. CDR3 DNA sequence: TGTGCCAGCAGCTTGAGACAGATCCTCAATCAGCCCCAGCATTTT. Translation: CASSLRQILNQPQHF.